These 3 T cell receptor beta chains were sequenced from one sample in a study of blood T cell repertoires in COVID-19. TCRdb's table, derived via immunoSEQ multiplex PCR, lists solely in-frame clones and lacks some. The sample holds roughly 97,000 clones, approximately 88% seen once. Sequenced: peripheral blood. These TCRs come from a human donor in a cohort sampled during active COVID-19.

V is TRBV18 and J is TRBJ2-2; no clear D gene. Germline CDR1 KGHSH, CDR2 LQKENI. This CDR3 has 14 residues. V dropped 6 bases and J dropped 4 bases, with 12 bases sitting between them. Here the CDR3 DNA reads TGTGCCAGCTCCACCGCCGGCGGCACCGGGGAGCTGTTTTTT. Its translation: CASSTAGGTGELFF.

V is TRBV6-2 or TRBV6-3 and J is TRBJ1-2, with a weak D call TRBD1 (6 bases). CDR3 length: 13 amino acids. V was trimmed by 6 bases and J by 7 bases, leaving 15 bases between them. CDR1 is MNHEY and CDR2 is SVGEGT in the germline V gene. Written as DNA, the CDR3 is TGTGCCAGCAGCTCGCGGTTAGGGGGTGGCTACACCTTC. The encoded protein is CASSSRLGGGYTF.

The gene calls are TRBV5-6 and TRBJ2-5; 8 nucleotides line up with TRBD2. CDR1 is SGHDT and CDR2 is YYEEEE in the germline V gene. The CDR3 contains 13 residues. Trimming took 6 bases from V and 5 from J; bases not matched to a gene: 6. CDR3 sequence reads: CASTIPGGETQYF. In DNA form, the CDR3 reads TGTGCCAGCACAATCCCGGGGGGGGAGACCCAGTACTTC.